This entry features one T cell receptor beta chain sequence. Its antigen is as yet unknown. The data originate from a study of cytomegalovirus exposure and HLA in healthy donors. In the study overall: Approximately 200 million T cells yielded 90 million to 130 million unique TCR beta sequences in earlier analysis.

Primers included in the PCR were 60 Vbeta and 13 Jbeta primers. The assay was immunoSEQ multiplex PCR, and TCRdb's table has in-frame clones only and misses some. Found here are about 130,000 clones, around 70% of them singletons; the top ten hold about 3.1%. Findings of the study overall: Excluded were some V segments that proved indistinguishable, including TRBV6-2 and TRBV6-3.

Germline-derived CDR1 and CDR2 are SGHNT and YENEEA. The CDR3 has 16 amino acids. Trimming removed 3 bases from V and 5 bases from J; junction bases left unmatched: 6. The sample was PBMCs. V is TRBV11-3 and J is TRBJ2-2; the match to TRBD2 covers 10 bases. The TCR was taken from a human donor in good health. CDR3 region: CASSLSGGARTGELFF. In nucleotides, the CDR3 is TGTGCCAGCAGCTTGAGCGGGGGGGCCCGGACCGGGGAGCTGTTTTTT.